The 28 T cell receptor beta chains in this list originate from one sample, sequenced in a study of blood T cell repertoires in COVID-19 (dated by TCRdb to 2020 to 2022). The receptor library was made with the immunoSEQ multiplex PCR assay. Drawn from immuneACCESS, this table holds only the in-frame rearrangements with V and J called that TCRdb kept. Clones are partly lost; checked studies trace under half to an unresolved V gene and leave the rest unexplained. The sample data list 90,000 or so clones, and 75% to 90% of these were observed just once. The ten largest clones take up 1.2% of the sample. Sequenced: peripheral blood. The source is a man older than 75 with active or convalescent COVID-19.

This clone was observed a few times. The V gene is TRBV11-1, the J gene TRBJ1-6; D remains ambiguous. The CDR3 runs 15 residues. Germline loops: CDR1 SGHAT, CDR2 FQDESV (reference sequence). V lost 1 base, J lost 10 bases, and 14 bases lay in between. The CDR3 bases are TGTGCCAGCAGCTTAGAACCATCCGCGGCCTCACCCCTCCACTTT. It translates to CASSLEPSAASPLHF.

This clone was found once. The CDR3 loop is CSVVHPGRGTEAFF. The DNA for the CDR3 is TGCAGCGTTGTCCACCCCGGGAGGGGCACTGAAGCTTTCTTT. This rearrangement joins TRBV29-1 to TRBJ1-1, with a weak D call TRBD1 (5 bases). The length of the CDR3 is 14 residues. V gave up 4 bases and J gave up 4 bases, with 16 bases separating them. Germline values: CDR1 SQVTM, CDR2 ANQGSEA.

The V call is TRBV7-9, the J call TRBJ1-2, with a possible D match to TRBD1 (6 bases). V was cut by 3 bases and J by 4 bases, with 21 bases left in between. CDR3 length equals 17 residues. Germline V gene lookup returns CDR1 SEHNR and CDR2 FQNEAQ (reference sequence). The CDR3 nucleotides are TGTGCCAGCAGCTTGGACCTGGCAGGGGCGATTAGCTATGGCTACACCTTC. This sequence encodes CASSLDLAGAISYGYTF.

The chain carries TRBV6-1 and TRBJ1-4, with unresolved D. This CDR3 comprises 12 residues. The germline gives CDR1 MNHNS, CDR2 SASEGT. The ends were cut back, 0 bases at V and 16 bases at J, with 12 bases in the middle. The CDR3 nucleotides read TGTGCCAGCAGTGAAGCTTTAGACTGGCGGTTTTTT. Its protein is CASSEALDWRFF.

The chain is built from TRBV5-8 and TRBJ2-7; TRBD1 agrees at 7 bases. The CDR3 length is 14 residues. With V trimmed by 3 bases and J by 3 bases, 6 bases remained unmatched. Germline CDR1 reads SGHTS; CDR2 reads YDEGEE. CDR3 in DNA: TGTGCCAGCAGCTCCCGGGACAGAGACTACGAGCAGTACTTC. Residues: CASSSRDRDYEQYF. The full variable domain, rest sourced from reference TRBV5-8 and TRBJ2-7, is EAGVTQSPTHLIKTRGQQATLRCSPISGHTSVYWYQQALGLGLQFLLWYDEGEERNRGNFPPRFSGRQFPNYSSELNVNALELEDSALYLCASSSRDRDYEQYFGPGTRLTVT.

The chain links TRBV7-9 to TRBJ1-4, with 9 bases that match TRBD1. CDR1 and CDR2 from the germline V gene are SEHNR and FQNEAQ (reference sequence). The CDR3 totals 12 residues. CDR3 residues: CGVDRGREKLFF. CDR3 DNA sequence: TGTGGAGTGGACAGGGGTCGTGAAAAACTGTTTTTT.

This clone occurred once. The chain is built from TRBV29-1 and TRBJ2-7, with D perhaps TRBD2 (6 bases). This CDR3 region has 13 residues. Trimming removed 2 bases at V and 6 bases at J, with 14 bases between. Germline values: CDR1 SQVTM, CDR2 ANQGSEA. The CDR3 coding sequence is TGCAGCGTTGAATTCCAGGGACTCGGCGAGCAGTACTTC. Translated: CSVEFQGLGEQYF.

This clone was recorded once. The V call is TRBV5-1, the J call TRBJ1-4; TRBD1 matches 8 bases. The CDR3 sequence is 14 residues long. Unmatched junction bases numbered 5, after V lost 4 bases and J lost 6 bases. CDR1 is SGHRS, CDR2 YFSETQ, per germline. CDR3 in amino acids: CASSAGGFDEKLFF. The DNA of the CDR3 is TGCGCCAGCAGCGCAGGGGGCTTCGATGAAAAACTGTTTTTT.

The CDR3 here is CASRQGALYEQYF. CDR3 bases: TGTGCCAGCAGGCAGGGGGCCCTCTACGAGCAGTACTTC. V and J are TRBV11-2 and TRBJ2-7; 8 positions agree with TRBD1. This CDR3 spans 13 amino acids. CDR1 SGHAT and CDR2 FQNNGV come from the germline V gene. Trimming cost V 6 bases and J 3 bases; bases outside gene matches: 4. Supplemented by reference TRBV11-2 and TRBJ2-7, the full variable domain reads EAGVAQSPRYKIIEKRQSVAFWCNPISGHATLYWYQQILGQGPKLLIQFQNNGVVDDSQLPKDRFSAERLKGVDSTLKIQPAKLEDSAVYLCASRQGALYEQYFGPGTRLTVT.

V usage is TRBV5-1 and J usage is TRBJ2-2, with 13 bases fitting TRBD2. CDR1 and CDR2 (germline): SGHRS, YFSETQ. This CDR3 contains 17 residues. With 6 bases clipped from V and 6 bases from J, the junction kept 11 bases outside the gene matches. The CDR3 DNA reads TGCGCCAGCACCGGTATCACTAGCGGGAGGGCCGCCGGGGAGCTGTTTTTT. It codes for CASTGITSGRAAGELFF.

This chain links TRBV6-2 or TRBV6-3 with TRBJ1-5, with 12 positions matching TRBD1. J gave up 6 bases and V 5 bases, and 11 bases lay outside the gene matches. Germline lookup yields CDR1 MNHEY and CDR2 SVGEGT. The CDR3 consists of 17 residues. The CDR3 loop reads CASSPAGTGGAGQPQHF. In DNA, the CDR3 is TGTGCCAGCAGTCCGGCCGGGACAGGGGGCGCAGGTCAGCCCCAGCATTTT.

A single count supports this clone. The chain recombines TRBV28 with TRBJ1-1; 7 nucleotides line up with TRBD1. J lost 4 bases, V lost 6 bases, and 5 bases had no gene match. The germline gives CDR1 MDHEN, CDR2 SYDVKM. The CDR3 sequence is 13 residues long. This CDR3 is CASRGQSFTEAFF. DNA of the CDR3: TGTGCCAGCAGGGGACAGAGCTTCACTGAAGCTTTCTTT. Variable domain in full (rest from reference TRBV28 and TRBJ1-1): DVKVTQSSRYLVKRTGEKVFLECVQDMDHENMFWYRQDPGLGLRLIYFSYDVKMKEKGDIPEGYSVSREKKERFSLILESASTNQTSMYLCASRGQSFTEAFFGQGTRLTVV.

This clone came up once. The genes are TRBV4-3 and TRBJ2-3; 8 bases fit TRBD1. J was trimmed by 1 base and V by 0 bases; bases with no gene match: 6. Germline loops: CDR1 LGHNA, CDR2 YSLEER. CDR3 length equals 17 residues. The CDR3 protein is CASSQEQTGAGTDTQYF. The CDR3 nucleotides read TGCGCCAGCAGCCAAGAGCAGACAGGGGCCGGCACAGATACGCAGTATTTT.

This clone was seen only once. The chain has TRBV25-1 and TRBJ2-6; 13 bases are a match to TRBD2. The CDR3 totals 18 residues. Per germline, CDR1 MGHDK and CDR2 SYGVNS. V shed 1 base, J shed 2 bases, and the junction held 2 bases outside the gene matches. The CDR3 sequence is CASSELGTSGTGANVLTF. The DNA for the CDR3 is TGTGCCAGCAGTGAATTGGGGACTAGCGGGACTGGGGCCAACGTCCTGACTTTC.

The chain is built from TRBV5-4 and TRBJ2-1; 12 nucleotides align to TRBD2. The ends lost 5 bases at V and 4 bases at J; junction bases unmatched: 7. Germline V gives CDR1 SGHNT, CDR2 YYREEE (reference sequence). The CDR3 extends over 16 amino acids. CDR3 protein: CASSIWGLAGYNEQFF. The CDR3 nucleotides are TGTGCCAGCAGTATCTGGGGACTAGCGGGTTACAATGAGCAGTTCTTC.

V usage is TRBV7-8 and J usage is TRBJ1-5; TRBD1 might be the D (5 bases). V lost 0 bases and J lost 4, with 13 bases in between. Germline-derived CDR1 and CDR2 are SGHVS and FQNEAQ. This CDR3 has 16 amino acids. The chain's CDR3 is CASSLAGALRNQPQHF. CDR3 DNA: TGTGCCAGCAGCTTAGCAGGGGCGTTGAGAAATCAGCCCCAGCATTTT.

The rearrangement joins TRBV10-3 to TRBJ1-5; tentative D call: TRBD1 (6 bases). Germline CDR1 reads ENHRY; CDR2 reads SYGVKD. There are 14 residues in the CDR3. Trimming shortened V by 5 bases and J by 3 bases, and 11 bases separated the two germline ends. CDR3 nucleotides: TGTGCCATCAGTCCGGGACACCTCAATCAGCCCCAGCATTTT. It translates to CAISPGHLNQPQHF.

The chain is built from TRBV7-9 and TRBJ1-4; weak D call: TRBD1 (6 bases). This CDR3 spans 17 amino acids. The V and J ends lost 3 bases and 3 bases respectively, with 17 bases between them. Germline assignment: CDR1 SEHNR and CDR2 FQNEAQ (reference sequence). The CDR3 sequence is CASSLVDRGASNEKLFF. The CDR3 coding sequence is TGTGCCAGCAGCTTGGTGGACAGAGGAGCTTCTAATGAAAAACTGTTTTTT.

The chain carries TRBV28 and TRBJ1-1; TRBD1 aligns across 7 bases. J gave up 5 bases and V 4 bases, and 10 bases lay outside the gene matches. The CDR3 has 15 residues. Germline-derived CDR1 and CDR2 are MDHEN and SYDVKM. Written as DNA, the CDR3 is TGTGCCAGCAGTTCAGGGGGAAGCCTGGGGACTGAAGCTTTCTTT. Protein sequence: CASSSGGSLGTEAFF. The variable domain in full, completed from reference TRBV28 and TRBJ1-1, reads DVKVTQSSRYLVKRTGEKVFLECVQDMDHENMFWYRQDPGLGLRLIYFSYDVKMKEKGDIPEGYSVSREKKERFSLILESASTNQTSMYLCASSSGGSLGTEAFFGQGTRLTVV.

In its sample, this clone was seen once. The rearrangement uses TRBV2 and TRBJ1-2; no clear D gene. From germline, CDR1 is SNHLY and CDR2 FYNNEI. The CDR3 has 13 residues. V was pared by 9 bases and J by 3 bases, with 14 bases between. In nucleotides, the CDR3 is TGTGCCAGTACAGCCCGGCCATACTATGGCTACACCTTC. Translating gives CASTARPYYGYTF.

In nucleotides, the CDR3 is TGTGCCTGGGGGGGGGAGGATGAGCAGTTCTTC. Protein sequence: CAWGGEDEQFF. The chain has TRBV30 and TRBJ2-1; 7 bases line up with TRBD2. This CDR3 is built from 11 residues. Germline values: CDR1 GTSNPN, CDR2 SVGIG (reference sequence). Germline trimming cut 5 bases from V and 8 bases from J; bases unmatched to any gene: 3.

The chain uses TRBV5-1 and TRBJ1-1, with 8 bases lining up with TRBD1. CDR3 size: 14 residues. J was trimmed by 6 bases and V by 4 bases; bases with no gene match: 8. Germline assignment: CDR1 SGHRS and CDR2 YFSETQ. The CDR3 DNA sequence: TGCGCCAGCAGCGGACAGGGTGGGGTAGCTGAAGCTTTCTTT. As protein: CASSGQGGVAEAFF.

The J gene is TRBJ1-2, the V gene TRBV12-3 or TRBV12-4; possibly TRBD1 for D (6 bases). The CDR3 sequence is 13 residues long. V lost 7 bases, J lost 7 bases, and 16 bases lay in between. The CDR3 coding sequence is TGTGCCAGCAACCGCAGGGGCGGGTTTGGCTACACCTTC. This translates into CASNRRGGFGYTF.

The V gene is TRBV27, the J gene TRBJ1-2; D is unclear. The germline V gene has CDR1 MNHEY and CDR2 SMNVEV (reference sequence). Trimming pared 2 bases from V and 2 bases from J, leaving 12 bases between. CDR3 length equals 15 residues. CDR3 amino acids: CASSLAADHNYGYTF. In DNA form, the CDR3 reads TGTGCCAGCAGTTTAGCGGCAGATCACAACTATGGCTACACCTTC.

This chain uses TRBV21-1 with TRBJ2-2; the table's D call TRBD1 went unverified against the DNA. TRBV21-1 represents a pseudogene. The CDR3 runs to 15 residues. The CDR3, as DNA: TGTGCCAGCAGCGACAGGGAGGCGAACACCGGGGAGCTGTTTTTT. Translation gives CASSDREANTGELFF.

The chain is built from TRBV3-1 (or the pseudogene TRBV3-2) and TRBJ2-7; 10 nucleotides agree with TRBD2. Trimming at V came to 1 base and at J to 3 bases, leaving 0 bases not matched to a gene. The CDR3 runs 14 residues. From germline, CDR1 is LGHDT and CDR2 YNNKEL (reference sequence). The CDR3 reads CASSQGTSGYEQYF. Here the CDR3 DNA reads TGTGCCAGCAGCCAAGGGACTAGCGGCTACGAGCAGTACTTC.

The chain combines TRBV6-5 with TRBJ2-1; 9 bases match TRBD2. The CDR3 length is 14 residues. CDR1 is MNHEY and CDR2 is SVGAGI in the germline V gene. V dropped 6 bases and J dropped 6; count of bases not matched to a gene: 6. CDR3 loop: CASRAPGLANEQFF. The CDR3 bases are TGTGCCAGCAGGGCACCGGGACTAGCCAATGAGCAGTTCTTC.

V is TRBV11-1 and J is TRBJ2-5; 10 nucleotides line up with TRBD1. Losses at the gene ends were 4 bases for V and 12 bases for J; bases not matched to a gene: 8. In germline, CDR1 is SGHAT, CDR2 FQDESV (reference sequence). The CDR3 spans 13 residues. The CDR3 DNA reads TGTGCCAGCAGCTGGGGGGGGACAGGGGCCAAGTACTTC. Its protein product is CASSWGGTGAKYF.